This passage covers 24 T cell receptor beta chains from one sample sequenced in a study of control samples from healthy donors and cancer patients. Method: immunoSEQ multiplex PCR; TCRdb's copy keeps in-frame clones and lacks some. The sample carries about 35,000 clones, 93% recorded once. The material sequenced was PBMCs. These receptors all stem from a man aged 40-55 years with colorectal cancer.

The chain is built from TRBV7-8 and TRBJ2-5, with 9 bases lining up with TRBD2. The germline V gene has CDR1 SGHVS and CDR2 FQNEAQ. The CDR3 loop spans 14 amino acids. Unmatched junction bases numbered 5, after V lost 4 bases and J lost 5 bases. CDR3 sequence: CASSSRGTSETQYF. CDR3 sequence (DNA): TGTGCCAGCAGCTCTAGAGGGACTAGCGAGACCCAGTACTTC.

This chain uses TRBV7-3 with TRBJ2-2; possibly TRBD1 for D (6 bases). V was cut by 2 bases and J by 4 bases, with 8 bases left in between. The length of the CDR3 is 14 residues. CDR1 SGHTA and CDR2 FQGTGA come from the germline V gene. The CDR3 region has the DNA TGTGCCAGCAGCTTACAGGGGTTCACCGGGGAGCTGTTTTTT. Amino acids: CASSLQGFTGELFF.

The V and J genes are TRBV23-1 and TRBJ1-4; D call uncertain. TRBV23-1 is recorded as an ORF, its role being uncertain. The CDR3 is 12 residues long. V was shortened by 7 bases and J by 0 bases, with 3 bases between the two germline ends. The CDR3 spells CASKATNEKLFF. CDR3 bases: TGCGCCAGCAAAGCAACTAATGAAAAACTGTTTTTT.

The CDR3, as DNA: TGTGCCAGCAGGGCGACTAGCGGGGGGTTCTACGAGCAGTACTTC. Translation gives CASRATSGGFYEQYF. The chain recombines TRBV2 with TRBJ2-7; TRBD2 agrees at 13 bases. CDR1 is SNHLY and CDR2 is FYNNEI in the germline V gene. The ends lost 6 bases at V and 3 bases at J; junction bases unmatched: 5. The CDR3 runs 15 residues.

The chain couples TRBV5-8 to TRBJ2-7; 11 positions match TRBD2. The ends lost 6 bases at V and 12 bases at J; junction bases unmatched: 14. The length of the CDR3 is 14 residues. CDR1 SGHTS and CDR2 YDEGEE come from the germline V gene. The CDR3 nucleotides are TGTGCCAGCAACACCGGGACTAGCGGCAAAAAGACGTACTTC. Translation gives CASNTGTSGKKTYF.

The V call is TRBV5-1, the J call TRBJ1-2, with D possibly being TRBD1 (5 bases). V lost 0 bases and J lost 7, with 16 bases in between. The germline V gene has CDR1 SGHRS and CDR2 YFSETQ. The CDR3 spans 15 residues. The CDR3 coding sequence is TGCGCCAGCAGCTTGGATGGGGCGACGGTTGGTGGCTACACCTTC. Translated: CASSLDGATVGGYTF. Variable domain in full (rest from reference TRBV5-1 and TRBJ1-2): KAGVTQTPRYLIKTRGQQVTLSCSPISGHRSVSWYQQTPGQGLQFLFEYFSETQRNKGNFPGRFSGRQFSNSRSEMNVSTLELGDSALYLCASSLDGATVGGYTFGSGTRLTVV.

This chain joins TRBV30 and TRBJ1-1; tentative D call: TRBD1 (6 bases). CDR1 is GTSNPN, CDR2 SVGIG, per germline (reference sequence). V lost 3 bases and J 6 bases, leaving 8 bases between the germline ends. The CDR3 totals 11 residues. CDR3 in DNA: TGTGCCTGGAGGGGGGGCTCTGAAGCTTTCTTT. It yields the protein CAWRGGSEAFF.

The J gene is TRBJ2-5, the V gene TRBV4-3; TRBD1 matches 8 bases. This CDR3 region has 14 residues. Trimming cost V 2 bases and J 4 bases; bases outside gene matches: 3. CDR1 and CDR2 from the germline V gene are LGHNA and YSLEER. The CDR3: CASSQTTGAETQYF. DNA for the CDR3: TGCGCCAGCAGCCAAACGACAGGGGCAGAGACCCAGTACTTC.

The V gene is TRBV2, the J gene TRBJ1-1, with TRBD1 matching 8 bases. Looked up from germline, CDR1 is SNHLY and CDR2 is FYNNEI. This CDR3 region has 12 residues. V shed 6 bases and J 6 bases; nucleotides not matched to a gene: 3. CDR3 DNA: TGTGCCAGCAGGACAGGGGTGGCTGAAGCTTTCTTT. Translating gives CASRTGVAEAFF. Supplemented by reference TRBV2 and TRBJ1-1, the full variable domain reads EPEVTQTPSHQVTQMGQEVILRCVPISNHLYFYWYRQILGQKVEFLVSFYNNEISEKSEIFDDQFSVERPDGSNFTLKIRSTKLEDSAMYFCASRTGVAEAFFGQGTRLTVV.

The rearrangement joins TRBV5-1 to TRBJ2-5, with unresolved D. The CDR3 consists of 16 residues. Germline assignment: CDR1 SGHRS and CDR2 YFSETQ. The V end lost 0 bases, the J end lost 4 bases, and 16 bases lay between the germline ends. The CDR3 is CASSLAAGSLIETQYF. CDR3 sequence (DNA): TGCGCCAGCAGCTTGGCTGCCGGGTCTTTGATAGAGACCCAGTACTTC.

The CDR3 loop is CASSQPWAGNTIYF. In DNA form, the CDR3 reads TGCGCCAGCAGCCAACCGTGGGCTGGAAACACCATATATTTT. The chain employs TRBV4-1 and TRBJ1-3; D not resolved. CDR1 is MGHRA and CDR2 is YSYEKL in the germline V gene. The V and J ends lost 2 bases and 2 bases respectively, with 7 bases between them. CDR3 length: 14 amino acids.

CDR3 sequence reads: CASSLEGGRNQPQHF. The CDR3 DNA reads TGCGCCAGCAGCTTGGAGGGGGGCCGCAATCAGCCCCAGCATTTT. The chain recombines TRBV5-1 with TRBJ1-5, with D tentatively TRBD1 (6 bases). V was clipped by 0 bases and J by 2 bases, with 9 bases between them. The germline gives CDR1 SGHRS, CDR2 YFSETQ. CDR3 length: 15 amino acids.

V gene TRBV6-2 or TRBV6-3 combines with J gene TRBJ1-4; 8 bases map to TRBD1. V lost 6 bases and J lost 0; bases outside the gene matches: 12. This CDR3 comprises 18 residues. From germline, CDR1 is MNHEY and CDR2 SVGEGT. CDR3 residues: CASSTRGQGASTNEKLFF. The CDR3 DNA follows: TGTGCCAGCAGCACTCGCGGACAGGGCGCTTCAACTAATGAAAAACTGTTTTTT.

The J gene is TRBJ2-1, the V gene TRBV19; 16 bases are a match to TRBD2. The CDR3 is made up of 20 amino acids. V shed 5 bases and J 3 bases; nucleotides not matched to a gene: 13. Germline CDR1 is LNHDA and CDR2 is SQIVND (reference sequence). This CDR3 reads CASSPQGFGTSGGVYNEQFF. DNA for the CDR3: TGTGCCAGTAGTCCACAGGGATTCGGGACTAGCGGGGGGGTCTACAATGAGCAGTTCTTC.

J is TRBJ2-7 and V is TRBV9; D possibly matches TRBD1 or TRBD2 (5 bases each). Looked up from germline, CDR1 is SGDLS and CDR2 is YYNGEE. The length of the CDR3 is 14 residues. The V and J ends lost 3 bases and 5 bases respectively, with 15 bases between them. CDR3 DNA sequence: TGTGCCAGCAGCGCGGGACCGAGAAGCGACGAGCAGTACTTC. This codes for CASSAGPRSDEQYF.

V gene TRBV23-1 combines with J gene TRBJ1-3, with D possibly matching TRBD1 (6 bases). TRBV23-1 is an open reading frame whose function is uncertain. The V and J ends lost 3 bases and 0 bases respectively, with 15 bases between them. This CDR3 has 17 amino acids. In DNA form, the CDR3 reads TGCGCCAGCAGTCAGGTTAACAGGGCGGACTCTGGAAACACCATATATTTT. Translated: CASSQVNRADSGNTIYF.

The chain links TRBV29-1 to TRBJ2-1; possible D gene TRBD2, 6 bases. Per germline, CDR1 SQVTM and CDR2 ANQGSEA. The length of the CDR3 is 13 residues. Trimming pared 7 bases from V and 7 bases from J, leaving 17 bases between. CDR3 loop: CSAPKDYLNEQFF. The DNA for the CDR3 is TGCAGCGCCCCTAAGGACTATCTTAATGAGCAGTTCTTC.

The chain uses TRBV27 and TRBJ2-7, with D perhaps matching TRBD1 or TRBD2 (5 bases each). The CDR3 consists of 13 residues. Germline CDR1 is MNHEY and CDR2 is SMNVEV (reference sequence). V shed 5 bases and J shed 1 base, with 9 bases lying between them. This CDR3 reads CASSPGRSYEQYF. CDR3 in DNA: TGTGCCAGCAGTCCGGGACGGTCCTACGAGCAGTACTTC.

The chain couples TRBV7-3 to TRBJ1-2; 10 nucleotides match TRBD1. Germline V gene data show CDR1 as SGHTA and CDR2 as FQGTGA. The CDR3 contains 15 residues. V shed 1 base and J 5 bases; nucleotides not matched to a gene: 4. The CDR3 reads CASSLISGQGYGYTF. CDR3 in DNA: TGTGCCAGCAGCTTAATATCGGGACAGGGGTATGGCTACACCTTC.

Here the CDR3 DNA reads TGTGCCAGCAGCTCTCGATCGACAGGAAAGGCGAACACTGAAGCTTTCTTT. This codes for CASSSRSTGKANTEAFF. The chain is built from TRBV21-1 and TRBJ1-1; TRBD1 is taken as the D call from the table, unchecked against the DNA. TRBV21-1 is noted as a pseudogene. This CDR3 is 17 amino acids long.

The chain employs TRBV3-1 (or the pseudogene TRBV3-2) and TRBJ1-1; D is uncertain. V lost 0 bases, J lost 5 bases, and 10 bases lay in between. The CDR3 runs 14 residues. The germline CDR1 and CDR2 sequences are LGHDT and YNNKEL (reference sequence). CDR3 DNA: TGTGCCAGCAGCCAAGATATCGCCAAAACTGAAGCTTTCTTT. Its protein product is CASSQDIAKTEAFF.

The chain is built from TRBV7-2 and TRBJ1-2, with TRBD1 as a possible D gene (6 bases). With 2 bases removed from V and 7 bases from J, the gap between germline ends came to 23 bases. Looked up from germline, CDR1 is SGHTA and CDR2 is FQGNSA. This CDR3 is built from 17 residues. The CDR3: CASSLTSAQGKWSGYTF. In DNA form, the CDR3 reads TGTGCCAGCAGCTTAACTTCCGCGCAGGGGAAGTGGAGTGGCTACACCTTC.

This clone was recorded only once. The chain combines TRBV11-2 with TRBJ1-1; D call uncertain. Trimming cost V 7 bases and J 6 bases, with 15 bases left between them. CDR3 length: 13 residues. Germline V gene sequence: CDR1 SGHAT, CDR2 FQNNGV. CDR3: CASTGYAIPEAFF. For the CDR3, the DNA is TGTGCCAGCACAGGCTATGCCATCCCTGAAGCTTTCTTT.

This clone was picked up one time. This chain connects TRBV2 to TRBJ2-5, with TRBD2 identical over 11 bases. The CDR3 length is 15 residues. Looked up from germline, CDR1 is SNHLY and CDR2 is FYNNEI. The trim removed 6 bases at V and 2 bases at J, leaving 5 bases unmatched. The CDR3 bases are TGTGCCAGCAGGAGACTAGCGGGGTATCAAGAGACCCAGTACTTC. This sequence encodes CASRRLAGYQETQYF.